This T cell receptor (beta chain) was recorded in a study of neurological immune-mediated disorders. Overall study results and limits: Among expanded clones, no CDR3 amino acid sequences were shared across subjects, a pattern suggesting private repertoires in all groups. In HTLV-1-associated myelopathy, TCR clonal expansion was greatest, whereas multiple sclerosis had the least, falling below healthy controls.

Trimming pared 0 bases from V and 7 bases from J, leaving 9 bases between. Germline CDR1 reads SGHAT; CDR2 reads FQNNGV. This CDR3 region has 13 residues. The cDNA was synthesized by means of template-switch 5'RACE, which was carried out with 10-nucleotide random UMIs. In each sequencing run, over 180 million TCR-beta sequences were generated from 15-18 subjects. TCRdb used MiXCR to reprocess the 5' RACE reads, holding one entry per CDR3 protein. The sample comprises around 97,000 distinct CDR3 sequences, less than 14% of which are singletons, and approximately 3.1% rests with the top ten. The time point was: longitudinal time-point 3. This clonotype has only a few counts. The antigen is undetermined.

Sequenced: PBMCs. V and J are TRBV11-2 and TRBJ1-1; D remains ambiguous. The origin of this receptor is a female donor with HTLV-1-associated myelopathy (HAM/TSP). The CDR3 loop reads CASSLEAGDEAFF. The CDR3 coding sequence is TGTGCCAGCAGCTTAGAGGCCGGGGATGAAGCTTTCTTT.